A single sample gave rise to the 18 T cell receptor beta chains below, sequenced in a study of graft-versus-host responses after intestinal transplantation. TCRdb's table, derived via immunoSEQ multiplex PCR, lists solely in-frame clones and lacks some. This table holds fewer than 110,000 clones, over 85% found once. No antigen has been assigned to these receptors. The sequencing used unstimulated CD8+ T cells sorted from spleen or lymph node cells, collected before intestinal transplant. The receptors come from a human donor who received an intestinal transplant.

The chain employs TRBV9 and TRBJ1-1, with 7 nucleotides matching TRBD1. The CDR3 is made up of 16 amino acids. Germline values: CDR1 SGDLS, CDR2 YYNGEE. V shed 0 bases and J 0 bases; nucleotides not matched to a gene: 5. The CDR3 protein is CASSVGSGGMNTEAFF. DNA of the CDR3: TGTGCCAGCAGCGTAGGGTCAGGGGGGATGAACACTGAAGCTTTCTTT. The full variable domain, completed using reference TRBV9 and TRBJ1-1, is DSGVTQTPKHLITATGQRVTLRCSPRSGDLSVYWYQQSLDQGLQFLIQYYNGEERAKGNILERFSAQQFPDLHSELNLSSLELGDSALYFCASSVGSGGMNTEAFFGQGTRLTVV.

The chain employs TRBV9 and TRBJ2-3; 8 bases map to TRBD2. Germline V gene data show CDR1 as SGDLS and CDR2 as YYNGEE. V was clipped by 0 bases and J by 6 bases; unmatched bases: 12. The CDR3 runs 17 residues. The CDR3 nucleotides are TGTGCCAGCAGCGTAGGTAGCGGGGCCTATTTCACGGATACGCAGTATTTT. Its translation: CASSVGSGAYFTDTQYF.

The rearrangement uses TRBV30 and TRBJ1-2; 10 bases are a match to TRBD1. J gave up 2 bases and V 5 bases, and 11 bases lay outside the gene matches. The germline CDR1 and CDR2 sequences are GTSNPN and SVGIG (reference sequence). The CDR3 runs 16 residues. CDR3 DNA: TGTGCCTGGTATGGGCCTCCGGGACAGGGGAACTATGGCTACACCTTC. Translating it yields CAWYGPPGQGNYGYTF.

This sequence joins TRBV29-1 and TRBJ1-1, with a possible D match to TRBD1 (5 bases). V dropped 3 bases and J dropped 2 bases, with 10 bases sitting between them. CDR3 length: 13 amino acids. Germline V lookup: CDR1 SQVTM, CDR2 ANQGSEA. The CDR3 sequence is CSVEEGVNTEAFF. As DNA, the CDR3 is TGCAGCGTTGAGGAAGGGGTAAACACTGAAGCTTTCTTT.

The J gene is TRBJ2-1, the V gene TRBV13; possibly TRBD1 for D (6 bases). The V end was cut by 2 bases, the J end by 8 bases, with 16 bases between. CDR3 size: 15 residues. CDR1 is PRHDT, CDR2 FYEKMQ, per germline (reference sequence). In DNA, the CDR3 is TGTGCCAGCAGCTTAATTCAGGGGATTGTGGATGAGCAGTTCTTC. Translating it yields CASSLIQGIVDEQFF. The full variable domain, in which reference TRBV13 and TRBJ2-1 provide the parts outside the CDR3, is AAGVIQSPRHLIKEKRETATLKCYPIPRHDTVYWYQQGPGQDPQFLISFYEKMQSDKGSIPDRFSAQQFSDYHSELNMSSLELGDSALYFCASSLIQGIVDEQFFGPGTRLTVL.

The chain employs TRBV19 and TRBJ1-5; TRBD1 aligns across 9 bases. Germline-derived CDR1 and CDR2 are LNHDA and SQIVND (reference sequence). The CDR3 runs to 14 residues. V lost 6 bases, J lost 2 bases, and 2 bases stayed unmatched. The CDR3 DNA reads as TGTGCCAGTAGGGGACAGGGACGCAATCAGCCCCAGCATTTT. Its protein is CASRGQGRNQPQHF.

This chain connects TRBV7-9 to TRBJ2-2; D assignment may be TRBD1 or TRBD2 (5 bases each). The CDR3 length is 13 residues. Germline-derived CDR1 and CDR2 are SEHNR and FQNEAQ (reference sequence). V shed 4 bases and J shed 4 bases, with 7 bases lying between them. The CDR3 reads CASSYGTTGELFF. CDR3 coding DNA: TGTGCCAGCAGCTATGGGACCACCGGGGAGCTGTTTTTT.

CDR3 region: CASSDRGRNTEAFF. The CDR3 DNA is TGTGCCAGCAGTGACAGGGGAAGGAACACTGAAGCTTTCTTT. This chain joins TRBV27 and TRBJ1-1; 8 bases map to TRBD1. The CDR3 totals 14 residues. Germline CDR1 is MNHEY and CDR2 is SMNVEV (reference sequence). V was clipped by 5 bases and J by 1 base; unmatched bases: 3.

The chain links TRBV11-2 to TRBJ1-6; 7 nucleotides match TRBD1. The V gene's germline CDR1 is SGHAT and CDR2 FQNNGV. The CDR3 is 15 residues long. Trimming took 4 bases from V and 7 from J; bases not matched to a gene: 7. Here the CDR3 reads CASSWRTGDNSPLHF. CDR3 nucleotide sequence: TGTGCCAGCAGCTGGCGGACAGGAGACAATTCACCCCTCCACTTT.

The CDR3 sequence: CASSPRQGFEAFF. The CDR3 nucleotides are TGTGCCAGCAGCCCTCGACAGGGCTTTGAAGCTTTCTTT. This chain connects TRBV9 to TRBJ1-1; 7 bases are shared with TRBD1. Germline CDR1 reads SGDLS; CDR2 reads YYNGEE. The CDR3 extends over 13 amino acids. The V segment lost 4 bases and the J segment 7 bases; nucleotides outside the gene matches: 7.

This chain connects TRBV7-9 to TRBJ2-1; D perhaps matches TRBD1 (5 bases). The germline V gene encodes CDR1 SEHNR and CDR2 FQNEAQ (reference sequence). V lost 5 bases and J 12 bases, leaving 35 bases between the germline ends. This CDR3 has 19 residues. CDR3: CASSQTTDTPYNTMMRQFF. CDR3 coding DNA: TGTGCCAGCAGCCAGACGACAGACACCCCATATAATACAATGATGCGGCAGTTCTTC.

This chain uses TRBV5-4 with TRBJ2-5; TRBD2 matches at 9 bases. This CDR3 region has 15 residues. J was trimmed by 5 bases and V by 4 bases; bases with no gene match: 9. Germline lookup yields CDR1 SGHNT and CDR2 YYREEE (reference sequence). As DNA, the CDR3 is TGTGCCAGCAGCCCAGGGACTAGCTCTGGGGAGACCCAGTACTTC. Protein product: CASSPGTSSGETQYF.

J is TRBJ2-5 and V is TRBV5-3; 7 bases match TRBD1. The end of the DNA fits TRBJ2-7 better, so the J call may be wrong. TRBV5-3 has ORF status, its function being uncertain. This CDR3 contains 14 residues. The CDR3 reads CATPPPGQCYEQYF. The CDR3 nucleotides read TGTGCCACACCGCCCCCGGGACAGTGCTACGAGCAGTACTTC.

This chain joins TRBV27 and TRBJ2-1; 7 bases map to TRBD2. The length of the CDR3 is 15 residues. Germline lookup yields CDR1 MNHEY and CDR2 SMNVEV (reference sequence). CDR3 residues: CAPGHQAGSDPEQFF. The CDR3 coding sequence is TGTGCGCCGGGGCATCAAGCGGGGAGTGATCCTGAGCAGTTCTTC.

This sequence joins TRBV10-3 and TRBJ2-1, with D perhaps TRBD1 (5 bases). Germline V gives CDR1 ENHRY, CDR2 SYGVKD. The CDR3 extends over 14 amino acids. The V and J ends lost 2 bases and 3 bases respectively, with 8 bases between them. The CDR3 reads CAISEAGNYNEQFF. The CDR3 DNA is TGTGCCATCAGTGAGGCAGGGAACTACAATGAGCAGTTCTTC.

The chain is built from TRBV27 and TRBJ2-3; no clear D gene. The CDR3 extends over 16 amino acids. Trimming removed 2 bases from V and 3 bases from J, with 15 bases in between. Germline assignment: CDR1 MNHEY and CDR2 SMNVEV (reference sequence). This CDR3 is CASSLRTLIGTDTQYF. The CDR3 DNA sequence: TGTGCCAGCAGTTTACGGACCCTTATCGGGACAGATACGCAGTATTTT.

The V and J genes are TRBV27 and TRBJ1-2; D ambiguous. CDR3 length: 11 amino acids. Germline V gives CDR1 MNHEY, CDR2 SMNVEV (reference sequence). The V end was cut by 6 bases, the J end by 5 bases, with 7 bases between. In DNA form, the CDR3 reads TGTGCCAGCAGGGCGGGATATGGCTACACCTTC. Protein sequence: CASRAGYGYTF.

The V and J genes are TRBV19 and TRBJ1-1; D remains unclear. The CDR3 extends over 12 amino acids. V lost 8 bases and J 3 bases, leaving 10 bases between the germline ends. Germline loops: CDR1 LNHDA, CDR2 SQIVND (reference sequence). The CDR3 bases are TGTGCCAGTCATGACGGTTACACTGAAGCTTTCTTT. Translation: CASHDGYTEAFF.